This T cell receptor beta chain was identified during a study of post-analysis software for immune sequencing data. Study-wide context: Disease trajectories encompassed relapsing-remitting, secondary progressive and progressive-relapsing multiple sclerosis.

The CDR3 runs 14 residues. V lost 5 bases to trimming and J lost 3 bases, with 14 bases between them. The V gene's germline CDR1 is SGHAT and CDR2 FQDESV (reference sequence). This clonotype has a handful of counts. Its antigen is currently unknown. TCR beta cDNA libraries included unique molecular identifiers. TCRdb called the PCR reads again in MiXCR, with one record for every CDR3 protein. The sample yields 350,000 to 450,000 distinct CDR3 sequences, approximately 38% seen once. Findings and limits, study-wide: Compared against controls, patients with multiple sclerosis displayed significantly lower normalized Chao1 diversity. F measure showed strong co-clustering of same-batch samples. Several TRBV segments (TRBV5-6, TRBV5-1 and TRBV20-1 among them) occurred more frequently in patients than in controls.

This rearrangement joins TRBV11-1 to TRBJ2-7; no clear D gene. Material: blood. The clonotype originates from a girl aged 2-10 years with multiple sclerosis. The CDR3 DNA is TGTGCCAGCAGCCGAGAACTGGGCGGCTACGAGCAGTACTTC. Protein sequence: CASSRELGGYEQYF.